This T cell receptor beta chain was recovered during a study of early T cells in non-severe SARS-CoV-2 infection. Each single cDNA molecule received a unique molecular identifier. TCRdb analysed the 5' RACE reads with MiXCR anew, one entry per CDR3 protein. The sample includes fewer than 130,000 distinct CDR3 sequences, over 9.5% of them seen just once. This CDR3 is 14 amino acids long. Looked up from germline, CDR1 is DFQATT and CDR2 is SNEGSKA (reference sequence). The V gene end was trimmed by 5 bases and the J gene end by 1 base; junction bases not matched to a gene: 0. This clonotype has more than one count but fewer than ten.

The receptor was derived from an adult who was a healthcare worker with PCR-confirmed SARS-CoV-2 infection or an uninfected control (not recorded which). The specimen comprised whole blood, sampled at baseline. This sequence joins TRBV20-1 and TRBJ2-2; 11 bases align to TRBD2. Here the CDR3 DNA reads TGCAGTGCTGGGACTAGCGGGAACACCGGGGAGCTGTTTTTT. Translating gives CSAGTSGNTGELFF.